These T cell receptor beta chains were read from a single sample in a study of blood T cells in healthy people across ages. MiXCR, run by TCRdb on the 5' RACE reads, gives a single entry per CDR3 protein. The profile shows about 590,000 distinct CDR3 sequences, under 30% of them singletons. The sample consisted of blood. The receptors originated from a woman of 80 years or more in good health. CDR3s include the opening cysteine and the closing phenylalanine or tryptophan. A D gene is named only where the DNA matches it firmly. Not all rows give a size; the values are once, few, many and, for expanded clones, a class.

cdr3_length clone_size j_call v_call d_call cdr3_aa cdr3_nt
12 many TRBJ2-7 TRBV29-1 NA CSVDKGAGEQYF TGCAGCGTTGATAAAGGGGCAGGCGAGCAGTACTTC
13 many TRBJ2-5 TRBV25-1 NA CASRLAARETQYF TGTGCCAGCAGGCTGGCAGCTCGGGAGACCCAGTACTTC
16 many TRBJ2-1 TRBV7-2 NA CASSPLGAGSYNEQFF TGTGCCAGCAGCCCCTTAGGGGCTGGCTCCTACAATGAGCAGTTCTTC
14 NA TRBJ1-5 TRBV6-1 TRBD1 CASRATGGRQPQHF TGTGCCAGCAGAGCAACAGGGGGACGACAGCCCCAGCATTTT
17 many TRBJ2-7 TRBV12-5 NA CASGLVIGAGEHYEQYF TGTGCTAGTGGTTTGGTGATCGGGGCAGGGGAACACTACGAGCAGTACTTC
14 few TRBJ2-7 TRBV7-2 NA CASSLVASSYEQYF TGTGCCAGCAGCTTAGTTGCGAGCTCCTACGAGCAGTACTTC
16 once TRBJ1-2 TRBV6-1 TRBD1 CASSNHRDRSFYGYTF TGTGCCAGCAGTAACCACCGGGACAGGTCTTTCTATGGCTACACCTTC
17 NA TRBJ1-5 TRBV18 NA CASSPPVVQGTNQPQHF TGTGCCAGCTCACCACCTGTTGTGCAGGGCACCAATCAGCCCCAGCATTTT
14 many TRBJ2-5 TRBV27 NA CASSLWGSGETQYF TGTGCCAGCAGTTTATGGGGGAGTGGAGAGACCCAGTACTTC
18 NA TRBJ1-4 TRBV23-1 NA CASSRTGGALPPPEKLFF TGCGCCAGCAGCCGAACTGGGGGCGCCTTACCCCCCCCTGAAAAACTGTTTTTT
15 few TRBJ1-1 TRBV27 NA CASSTDRRRNTEAFF TGTGCCAGCAGCACAGACAGACGCCGGAACACTGAAGCTTTCTTT
15 NA TRBJ2-7 TRBV4-1 TRBD1 CASSQGQGATYEQYF TGCGCCAGCAGCCAAGGACAGGGGGCAACCTACGAGCAGTACTTC
15 many TRBJ2-3 TRBV7-9 NA CASSLVGTSTDTQYF TGTGCCAGCAGCTTAGTTGGGACAAGCACAGATACGCAGTATTTT
15 NA TRBJ2-2 TRBV29-1 TRBD1 CSVVAGQGNTGELFF TGCAGCGTTGTGGCGGGACAGGGCAACACCGGGGAGCTGTTTTTT
16 NA TRBJ1-5 TRBV6-6 NA CASSFPRGDSNQPQHF TGTGCCAGCAGTTTCCCGCGGGGGGATAGCAATCAGCCCCAGCATTTT
15 NA TRBJ1-1 TRBV6-2/TRBV6-3 NA CASSYRGTIVTEAFF TGTGCCAGCAGTTACCGGGGGACGATCGTGACTGAAGCTTTCTTT
16 NA TRBJ2-1 TRBV15 NA CATSRDLTKSYNEQFF TGTGCCACCAGCAGAGATCTCACAAAATCATACAATGAGCAGTTCTTC
16 NA TRBJ1-4 TRBV7-9 NA CASSEAGGTTNEKLFF TGTGCCAGCAGCGAAGCTGGGGGGACCACCAATGAAAAACTGTTTTTT
10 NA TRBJ1-2 TRBV30 NA CAWSEGSYTF TGTGCCTGGAGTGAGGGGAGCTACACCTTC
14 many TRBJ2-1 TRBV5-1 NA CASSTAQGINEQFF TGCGCCAGCAGTACCGCCCAGGGTATTAATGAGCAGTTCTTC
14 NA TRBJ2-2 TRBV6-5 NA CASSFSRDTGELFF TGTGCCAGCAGTTTCTCAAGGGACACCGGGGAGCTGTTTTTT
13 NA TRBJ2-5 TRBV20-1 TRBD1 CSAPRTGEETQYF TGCAGTGCCCCAAGGACAGGGGAAGAGACCCAGTACTTC
12 few TRBJ2-5 TRBV6-5 NA CASTTTTGEQYF TGTGCCAGCACCACGACTACGGGAGAGCAGTACTTC
18 NA TRBJ2-7 TRBV5-1 TRBD1 CASSIWGSGQGGTYEQYF TGCGCCAGCAGCATTTGGGGGTCAGGACAGGGGGGAACCTACGAGCAGTACTTC
13 NA TRBJ2-7 TRBV5-1 NA CASSLGMSYEQYF TGCGCCAGCAGCTTGGGGATGTCCTACGAGCAGTACTTC
16 many TRBJ1-2 TRBV4-1 TRBD1 CASSPRTGGAKYGYTF TGCGCCAGCAGCCCTCGGACAGGGGGCGCAAAATATGGCTACACCTTC
12 few TRBJ2-3 TRBV30 NA CAWSVSVDTQYF TGTGCCTGGAGTGTGTCTGTAGATACGCAGTATTTT
13 few TRBJ1-1 TRBV11-3 NA CASSFQFNTEAFF TGTGCCAGCAGCTTTCAGTTTAACACTGAAGCTTTCTTT
15 few TRBJ1-1 TRBV12-3/TRBV12-4 NA CASSGRQRENTEAFF TGTGCCAGCAGTGGGAGACAGAGGGAGAACACTGAAGCTTTCTTT
15 many TRBJ2-1 TRBV6-5 NA CASSYFGPAGNEQFF TGTGCCAGCAGTTATTTCGGTCCGGCGGGGAATGAGCAGTTCTTC
17 many TRBJ1-6 TRBV20-1 TRBD1 CSARDMDRGSYNSPLHF TGCAGTGCTAGAGATATGGACAGGGGGTCCTATAATTCACCCCTCCACTTT